A selection of T cell receptor beta chains follows, all from one sample in a study of cytomegalovirus exposure and HLA in healthy donors. Produced via immunoSEQ multiplex PCR; TCRdb's table is partial and in-frame only. Counted here are nearly 70,000 clones, 74% occurring once; the ten biggest clones make up approximately 12%. Sequenced sample: PBMCs. The receptors shown here come from a woman aged 55-70 years in good health and CMV-seropositive. CDR3s include the opening cysteine and the closing phenylalanine or tryptophan. A D gene is named only where the DNA matches it firmly. Only some rows state a clone size, as once, few, many or a class for expanded clones.

-	TRBV5-1	TRBJ2-7	TRBD1	CASSLRAGGSSYEQYF	TGCGCCAGCAGCTTAAGGGCAGGGGGATCTTCCTACGAGCAGTACTTC
-	TRBV5-1	TRBJ2-5	TRBD1	CASSLGRGRPETQYF	TGCGCCAGCAGCTTGGGAAGGGGGCGGCCGGAGACCCAGTACTTC
-	TRBV7-2	TRBJ2-5	TRBD2	CASSSGLAGTQYF	TGTGCCAGCAGCTCCGGACTAGCAGGGACCCAGTACTTC
-	TRBV2	TRBJ2-7	TRBD2	CASRALAGGAYEQYF	TGTGCCAGCAGGGCGCTAGCGGGGGGGGCCTACGAGCAGTACTTC
-	TRBV7-3	TRBJ1-3	TRBD1	CASSATGTGAGNTIYF	TGTGCCAGCAGCGCCACCGGGACAGGGGCTGGAAACACCATATATTTT
-	TRBV2	TRBJ1-2	TRBD1	CASSRDRNYYGYTF	TGTGCCAGCAGTAGGGACAGGAACTACTATGGCTACACCTTC
-	TRBV7-3	TRBJ2-7	TRBD1	CASSPGTVAEQYF	TGTGCCAGCAGCCCGGGGACAGTGGCCGAGCAGTACTTC
-	TRBV5-1	TRBJ2-3	TRBD2	CASSLEGSGIDTQYF	TGCGCCAGCAGCTTGGAGGGTAGCGGGATCGATACGCAGTATTTT
-	TRBV6-5	TRBJ1-2	-	CASTVGGSNYGYTF	TGTGCCAGCACAGTCGGCGGCTCGAACTATGGCTACACCTTC
-	TRBV5-1	TRBJ2-5	-	CASSVVQGRAQYF	TGCGCCAGCAGCGTTGTTCAGGGAAGAGCCCAGTACTTC
-	TRBV5-4	TRBJ1-1	-	CASSLAGRSEAFF	TGTGCCAGCAGCTTGGCAGGGAGGTCTGAAGCTTTCTTT
-	TRBV7-2	TRBJ2-3	TRBD2	CASSVLSGSSTDTQYF	TGTGCCAGCAGCGTCCTTAGCGGGAGTAGCACAGATACGCAGTATTTT
-	TRBV6-1	TRBJ1-6	-	CASSERVGISPLHF	TGTGCCAGCAGTGAGAGGGTGGGGATTTCACCCCTCCACTTT
once	TRBV6-6	TRBJ2-5	-	CASSSGGPRSQYF	TGTGCCAGCAGTTCGGGGGGCCCCCGGAGCCAGTACTTC
once	TRBV5-1	TRBJ2-1	TRBD2	CASSLGLAGVNEQFF	TGCGCCAGCAGCTTGGGGCTAGCGGGGGTGAATGAGCAGTTCTTC
-	TRBV5-1	TRBJ2-4	-	CASSKGGLAKNIQYF	TGCGCCAGCAGCAAGGGAGGACTGGCCAAAAACATTCAGTACTTC
-	TRBV19	TRBJ1-1	TRBD1	CASREGDRVNTEAFF	TGTGCCAGTAGAGAAGGAGACAGGGTGAACACTGAAGCTTTCTTT
few	TRBV5-6	TRBJ1-4	-	CASSLYAGTNEKLFF	TGTGCCAGCAGCTTGTATGCAGGCACTAATGAAAAACTGTTTTTT
-	TRBV10-3	TRBJ2-1	-	CAIGPSSYNEQFF	TGTGCCATCGGGCCCAGCTCCTACAATGAGCAGTTCTTC
-	TRBV5-1	TRBJ2-7	TRBD2	CASSLVFGTIYEQYF	TGCGCCAGCAGCTTGGTTTTCGGGACTATCTACGAGCAGTACTTC
-	TRBV7-9	TRBJ2-1	TRBD2	CASSPTGTSDYNEQFF	TGTGCCAGCAGCCCAACAGGGACTAGCGATTACAATGAGCAGTTCTTC
few	TRBV2	TRBJ1-1	TRBD1	CASSQQGIGNTEAFF	TGTGCCAGCAGCCAACAGGGGATTGGGAACACTGAAGCTTTCTTT
-	TRBV19	TRBJ2-5	TRBD2	CASSIRTSGLQETQYF	TGTGCCAGTAGTATCCGGACTAGCGGACTCCAAGAGACCCAGTACTTC